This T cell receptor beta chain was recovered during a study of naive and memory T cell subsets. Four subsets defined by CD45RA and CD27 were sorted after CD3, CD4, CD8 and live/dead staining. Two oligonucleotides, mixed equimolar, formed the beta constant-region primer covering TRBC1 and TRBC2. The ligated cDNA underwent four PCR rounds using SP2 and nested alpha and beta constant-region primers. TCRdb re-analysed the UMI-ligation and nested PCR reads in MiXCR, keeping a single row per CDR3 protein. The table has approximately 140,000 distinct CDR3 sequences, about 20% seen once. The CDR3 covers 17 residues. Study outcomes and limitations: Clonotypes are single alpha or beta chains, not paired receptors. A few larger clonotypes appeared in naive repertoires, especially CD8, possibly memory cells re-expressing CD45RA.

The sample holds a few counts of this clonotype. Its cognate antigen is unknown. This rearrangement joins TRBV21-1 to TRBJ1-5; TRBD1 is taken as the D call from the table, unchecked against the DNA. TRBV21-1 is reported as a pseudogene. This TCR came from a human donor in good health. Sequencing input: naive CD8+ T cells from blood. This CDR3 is CASNLLGRRGDDQPQHF. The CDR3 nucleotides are TGTGCCAGCAACCTTCTAGGTCGCAGGGGCGACGATCAGCCCCAGCATTTT.